Listed here are 7 T cell receptor beta chains from one sample, sequenced in a study of shared clonotypes between healthy human individuals. The protocol was immunoSEQ multiplex PCR, while the TCRdb copy is restricted to in-frame clones and leaves out a portion. The sample has approximately 1,500,000 clones, 96% seen once; the top ten hold over 1%. The specimen sequenced was naive CD4+ T cells sorted from blood. As for subset: CD45RA+ positively selected. All receptors come from a man aged 25-45 years in good health.

This rearrangement joins TRBV6-5 to TRBJ1-1; D is unclear. The V and J ends lost 6 bases and 3 bases respectively, with 17 bases between them. The CDR3 sequence is 15 residues long. Germline V gene sequence: CDR1 MNHEY, CDR2 SVGAGI. The CDR3 DNA sequence: TGTGCCAGCAGCCCTCGCCTTGTGCGGTACACTGAAGCTTTCTTT. Its translation: CASSPRLVRYTEAFF.

The chain employs TRBV30 and TRBJ1-5; D might be TRBD1 (5 bases). Germline V gene sequence: CDR1 GTSNPN, CDR2 SVGIG (reference sequence). The CDR3 contains 14 residues. The V end was cut by 7 bases, the J end by 9 bases, with 22 bases between. This CDR3 reads CASGGRQLLGPQHF. The CDR3, as DNA: TGTGCCTCTGGAGGGAGACAGCTCTTGGGGCCCCAGCATTTT.

The CDR3 sequence is CAWSLPSGQGFFGYTF. CDR3 sequence (DNA): TGTGCCTGGAGTCTACCCTCGGGACAGGGTTTTTTTGGCTACACCTTC. This chain connects TRBV30 to TRBJ1-2, with 9 bases identical to TRBD1. With V trimmed by 2 bases and J by 7 bases, 14 bases remained unmatched. CDR1 is GTSNPN, CDR2 SVGIG, per germline (reference sequence). There are 16 residues in the CDR3. The variable domain in full, completed from reference TRBV30 and TRBJ1-2, reads SQTIHQWPATLVQPVGSPLSLECTVEGTSNPNLYWYRQAAGRGLQLLFYSVGIGQISSEVPQNLSASRPQDRQFILSSKKLLLSDSGFYLCAWSLPSGQGFFGYTFGSGTRLTVV.

The CDR3: CATSISRGRDIQYF. CDR3 nucleotides: TGTGCCACCAGCATTAGCAGGGGAAGGGACATTCAGTACTTC. The chain carries TRBV15 and TRBJ2-4, with D possibly matching TRBD1 (6 bases). The ends were cut back, 4 bases at V and 8 bases at J, with 15 bases in the middle. The length of the CDR3 is 14 residues. Germline V gene lookup returns CDR1 LNHNV and CDR2 YYDKDF (reference sequence).

The J gene is TRBJ1-2, the V gene TRBV6-5, with a possible D match to TRBD1 (5 bases). Looked up from germline, CDR1 is MNHEY and CDR2 is SVGAGI. This CDR3 contains 14 residues. V was pared by 4 bases and J by 4 bases, with 13 bases between. In DNA, the CDR3 is TGTGCCAGCAGTTCAATCCGGGACCGCTATGGCTACACCTTC. Translation: CASSSIRDRYGYTF.

This clone is a singleton in its sample. V usage is TRBV19 and J usage is TRBJ1-5; D is possibly TRBD1 (6 bases). V was pared by 7 bases and J by 7 bases, with 17 bases between. Per germline, CDR1 LNHDA and CDR2 SQIVND (reference sequence). CDR3 length: 14 amino acids. CDR3 sequence reads: CASKSFTGPQPQHF. The DNA of the CDR3 is TGTGCCAGTAAATCTTTCACAGGGCCACAGCCCCAGCATTTT.

The table lists this clone with a count of one. This chain uses TRBV27 with TRBJ2-7; D uncertain. Germline CDR1 MNHEY, CDR2 SMNVEV (reference sequence). The V and J ends lost 8 bases and 2 bases respectively, with 19 bases between them. CDR3 length: 15 residues. CDR3 in amino acids: CASRWSDAGPYEQYF. DNA for the CDR3: TGTGCCAGCCGATGGAGTGATGCAGGACCCTACGAGCAGTACTTC.